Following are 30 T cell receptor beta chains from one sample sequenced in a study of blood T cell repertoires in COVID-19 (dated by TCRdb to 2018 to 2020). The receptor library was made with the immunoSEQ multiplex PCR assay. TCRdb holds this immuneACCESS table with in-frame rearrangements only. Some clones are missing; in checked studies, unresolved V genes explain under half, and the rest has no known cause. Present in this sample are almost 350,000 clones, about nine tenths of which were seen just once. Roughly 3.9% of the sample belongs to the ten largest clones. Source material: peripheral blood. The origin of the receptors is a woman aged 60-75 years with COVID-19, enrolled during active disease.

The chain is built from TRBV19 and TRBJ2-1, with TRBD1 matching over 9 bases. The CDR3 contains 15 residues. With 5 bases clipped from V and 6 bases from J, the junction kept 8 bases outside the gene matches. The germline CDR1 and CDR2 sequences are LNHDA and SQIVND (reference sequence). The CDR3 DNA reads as TGTGCCAGTAGTCTCGTGGACAGGGGAACCAATGAGCAGTTCTTC. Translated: CASSLVDRGTNEQFF.

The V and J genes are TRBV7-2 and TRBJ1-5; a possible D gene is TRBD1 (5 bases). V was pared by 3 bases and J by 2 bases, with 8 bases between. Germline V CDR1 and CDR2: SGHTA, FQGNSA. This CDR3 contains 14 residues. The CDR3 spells CASSFREGNQPQHF. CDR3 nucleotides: TGTGCCAGCAGCTTCAGGGAGGGCAATCAGCCCCAGCATTTT. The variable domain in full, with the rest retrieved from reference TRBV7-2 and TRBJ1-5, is GAGVSQSPSNKVTEKGKDVELRCDPISGHTALYWYRQSLGQGLEFLIYFQGNSAPDKSGLPSDRFSAERTGGSVSTLTIQRTQQEDSAVYLCASSFREGNQPQHFGDGTRLSIL.

The CDR3 loop is CAGGQGGETQYF. The CDR3 DNA reads as TGTGCGGGGGGGCAGGGTGGAGAGACCCAGTACTTC. This chain uses TRBV7-9 with TRBJ2-5; tentatively, D is TRBD2 (7 bases). The length of the CDR3 is 12 residues. Germline V gene data show CDR1 as SEHNR and CDR2 as FQNEAQ (reference sequence).

The CDR3 DNA sequence: TGTGCCAGTAGTATAGGCAGGATGGGGCGGCCCCAGCATTTT. It encodes CASSIGRMGRPQHF. The rearrangement links TRBV19 to TRBJ1-5, with a weak D call TRBD1 (5 bases). The length of the CDR3 is 14 residues. V was trimmed by 1 base and J by 9 bases, leaving 13 bases between them. Per germline, CDR1 LNHDA and CDR2 SQIVND (reference sequence).

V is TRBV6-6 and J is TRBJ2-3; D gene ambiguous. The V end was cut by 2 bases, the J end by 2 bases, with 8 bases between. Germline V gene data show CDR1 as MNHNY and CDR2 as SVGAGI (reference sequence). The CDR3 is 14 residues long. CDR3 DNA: TGTGCCAGCAGTTACCTATATGACACAGATACGCAGTATTTT. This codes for CASSYLYDTDTQYF.

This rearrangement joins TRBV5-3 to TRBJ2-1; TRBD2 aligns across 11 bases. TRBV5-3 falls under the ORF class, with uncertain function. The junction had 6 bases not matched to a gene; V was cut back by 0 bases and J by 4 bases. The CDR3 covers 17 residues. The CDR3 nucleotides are TGTGCCAGAAGCTTGGCGACTAGCGGGACCCAGTACAATGAGCAGTTCTTC. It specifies CARSLATSGTQYNEQFF.

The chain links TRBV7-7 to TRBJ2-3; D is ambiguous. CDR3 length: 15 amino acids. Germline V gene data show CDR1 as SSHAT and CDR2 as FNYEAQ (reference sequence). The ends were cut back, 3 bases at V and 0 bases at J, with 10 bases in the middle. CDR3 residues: CASSFRLSSTDTQYF. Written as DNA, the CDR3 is TGTGCCAGCAGCTTTCGACTCAGTAGCACAGATACGCAGTATTTT.

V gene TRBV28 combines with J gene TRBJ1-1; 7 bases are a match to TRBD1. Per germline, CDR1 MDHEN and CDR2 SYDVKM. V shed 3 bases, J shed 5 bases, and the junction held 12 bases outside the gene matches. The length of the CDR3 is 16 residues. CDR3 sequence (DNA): TGTGCCAGCAGTTTCGAACAGGGGCGGGTTAGGACTGAAGCTTTCTTT. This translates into CASSFEQGRVRTEAFF.

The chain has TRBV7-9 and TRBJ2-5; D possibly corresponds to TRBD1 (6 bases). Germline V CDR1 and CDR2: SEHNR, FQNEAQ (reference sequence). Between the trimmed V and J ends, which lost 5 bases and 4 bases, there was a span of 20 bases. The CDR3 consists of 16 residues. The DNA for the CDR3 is TGTGCCAGCAGCCCCCCGGGTCAGGGGTATGGAGAGACCCAGTACTTC. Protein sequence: CASSPPGQGYGETQYF.

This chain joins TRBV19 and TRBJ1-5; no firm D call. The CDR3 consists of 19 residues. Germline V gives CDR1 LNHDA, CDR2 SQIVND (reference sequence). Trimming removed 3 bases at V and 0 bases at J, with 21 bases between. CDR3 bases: TGTGCCAGTAGTATCCGGTTTTTCGTACAGAAAGATAGCAATCAGCCCCAGCATTTT. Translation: CASSIRFFVQKDSNQPQHF.

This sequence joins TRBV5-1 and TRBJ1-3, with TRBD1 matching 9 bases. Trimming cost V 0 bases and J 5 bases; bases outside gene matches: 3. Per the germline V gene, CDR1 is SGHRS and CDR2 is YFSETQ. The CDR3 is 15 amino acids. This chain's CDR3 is CASSLGNRGRNTIYF. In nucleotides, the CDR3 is TGCGCCAGCAGCTTGGGCAACAGGGGGCGAAACACCATATATTTT.

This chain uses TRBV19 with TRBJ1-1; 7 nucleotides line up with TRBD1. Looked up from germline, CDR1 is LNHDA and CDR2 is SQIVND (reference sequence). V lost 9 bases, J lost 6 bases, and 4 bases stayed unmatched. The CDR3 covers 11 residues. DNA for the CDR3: TGTGCCAGGACAGGGTTCCCTGAAGCTTTCTTT. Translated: CARTGFPEAFF.

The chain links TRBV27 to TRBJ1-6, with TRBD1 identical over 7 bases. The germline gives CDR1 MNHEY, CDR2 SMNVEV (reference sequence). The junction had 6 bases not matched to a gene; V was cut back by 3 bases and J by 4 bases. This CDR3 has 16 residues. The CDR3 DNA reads TGTGCCAGCAGTTTGTTGGACAGGCTATATAATTCACCCCTCCACTTT. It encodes CASSLLDRLYNSPLHF.

The CDR3 here is CASSLVGSGGANTGELFF. Written as DNA, the CDR3 is TGTGCCAGCAGCTTGGTTGGTAGCGGGGGGGCGAACACCGGGGAGCTGTTTTTT. The rearrangement links TRBV5-5 to TRBJ2-2, with 11 bases lining up with TRBD2. V shed 0 bases and J 0 bases; nucleotides not matched to a gene: 4. Germline lookup yields CDR1 SGHKS and CDR2 YYEKEE (reference sequence). The CDR3 length is 18 residues.

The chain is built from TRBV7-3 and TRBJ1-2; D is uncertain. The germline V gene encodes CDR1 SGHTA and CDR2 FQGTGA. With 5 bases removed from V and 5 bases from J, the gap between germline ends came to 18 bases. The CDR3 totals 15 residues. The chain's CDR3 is CASSPYAASPYGYTF. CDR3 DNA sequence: TGTGCCAGCAGCCCCTACGCTGCCTCACCTTATGGCTACACCTTC.

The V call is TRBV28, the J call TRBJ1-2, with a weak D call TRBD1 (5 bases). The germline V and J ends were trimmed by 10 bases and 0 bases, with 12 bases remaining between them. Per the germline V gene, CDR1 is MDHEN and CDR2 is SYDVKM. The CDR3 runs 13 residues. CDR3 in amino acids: CAITRQTNYGYTF. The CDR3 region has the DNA TGTGCCATCACTCGACAGACTAACTATGGCTACACCTTC.

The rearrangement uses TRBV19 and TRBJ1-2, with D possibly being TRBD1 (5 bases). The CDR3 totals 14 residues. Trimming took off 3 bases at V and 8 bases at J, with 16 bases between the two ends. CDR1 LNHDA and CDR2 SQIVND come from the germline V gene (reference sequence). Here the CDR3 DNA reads TGTGCCAGTAGTATCTCAGGGCCTTCCAGCGGCTACACCTTC. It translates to CASSISGPSSGYTF.

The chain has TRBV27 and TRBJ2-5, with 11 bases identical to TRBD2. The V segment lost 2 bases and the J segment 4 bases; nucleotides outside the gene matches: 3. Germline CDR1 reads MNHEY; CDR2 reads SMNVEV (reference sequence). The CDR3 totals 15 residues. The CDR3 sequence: CASSLVAGGLETQYF. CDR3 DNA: TGTGCCAGCAGTTTAGTAGCGGGGGGGTTAGAGACCCAGTACTTC.

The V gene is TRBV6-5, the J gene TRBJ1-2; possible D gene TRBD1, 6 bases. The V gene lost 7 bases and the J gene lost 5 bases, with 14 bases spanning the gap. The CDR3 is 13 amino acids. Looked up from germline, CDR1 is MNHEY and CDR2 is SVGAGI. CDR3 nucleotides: TGTGCCAGCACCGAGGGGGTATTGTATGGCTACACCTTC. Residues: CASTEGVLYGYTF.

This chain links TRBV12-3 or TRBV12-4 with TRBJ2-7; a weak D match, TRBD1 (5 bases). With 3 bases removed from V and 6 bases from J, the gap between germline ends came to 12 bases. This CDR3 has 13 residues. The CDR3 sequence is CASSLGSRAEQYF. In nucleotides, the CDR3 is TGTGCCAGCAGTTTGGGCAGCAGGGCCGAGCAGTACTTC.

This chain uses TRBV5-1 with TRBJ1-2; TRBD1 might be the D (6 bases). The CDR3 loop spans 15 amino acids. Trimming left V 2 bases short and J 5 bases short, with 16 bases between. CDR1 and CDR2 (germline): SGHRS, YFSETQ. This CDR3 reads CASSFQGRAEYGYTF. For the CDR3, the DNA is TGCGCCAGCAGCTTTCAGGGGAGAGCGGAATATGGCTACACCTTC.

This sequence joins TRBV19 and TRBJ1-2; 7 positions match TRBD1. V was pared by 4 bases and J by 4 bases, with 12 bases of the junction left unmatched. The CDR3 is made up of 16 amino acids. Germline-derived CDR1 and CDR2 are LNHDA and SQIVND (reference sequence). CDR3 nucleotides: TGTGCCAGTAGTACCGCACACTTAGGGGGCGGCTATGGCTACACCTTC. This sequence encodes CASSTAHLGGGYGYTF.

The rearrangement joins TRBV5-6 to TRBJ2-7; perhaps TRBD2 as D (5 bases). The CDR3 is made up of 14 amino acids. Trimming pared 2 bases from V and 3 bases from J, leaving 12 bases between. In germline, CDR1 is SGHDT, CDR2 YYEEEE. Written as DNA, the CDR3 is TGTGCCAGCAGCTTATCCGGGGAGTTCTACGAGCAGTACTTC. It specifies CASSLSGEFYEQYF.

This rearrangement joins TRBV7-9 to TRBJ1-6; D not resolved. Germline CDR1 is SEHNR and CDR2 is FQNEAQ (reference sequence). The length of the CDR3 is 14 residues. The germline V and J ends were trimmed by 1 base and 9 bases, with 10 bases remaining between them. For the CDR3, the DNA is TGTGCCAGCAGCTTAGGGGGAGTCGGTTCACCCCTCCACTTT. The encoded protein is CASSLGGVGSPLHF.

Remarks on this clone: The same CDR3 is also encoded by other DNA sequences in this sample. DNA for the CDR3: TGTGCCACCAGCAGGGGGACAGATAAAAATGAAAAACTGTTTTTT. Protein: CATSRGTDKNEKLFF. This chain connects TRBV15 to TRBJ1-4, with 7 bases matching TRBD1. The CDR3 is 15 amino acids. The V segment lost 3 bases and the J segment 5 bases; nucleotides outside the gene matches: 6. The germline V gene has CDR1 LNHNV and CDR2 YYDKDF (reference sequence).

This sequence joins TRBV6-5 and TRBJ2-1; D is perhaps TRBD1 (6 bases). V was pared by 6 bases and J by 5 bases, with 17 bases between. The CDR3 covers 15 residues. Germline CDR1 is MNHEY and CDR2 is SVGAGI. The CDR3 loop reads CASRIGTLGDNEQFF. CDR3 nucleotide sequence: TGTGCCAGCAGAATCGGGACATTAGGCGACAATGAGCAGTTCTTC.

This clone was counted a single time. CDR3 sequence: CASSPPDRDYGYTF. The CDR3 DNA reads TGTGCCAGCAGCCCCCCGGACAGAGACTATGGCTACACCTTC. V and J are TRBV5-4 and TRBJ1-2, with a weak D call TRBD1 (6 bases). CDR1 SGHNT and CDR2 YYREEE come from the germline V gene (reference sequence). V was shortened by 4 bases and J by 3 bases, with 13 bases between the two germline ends. The CDR3 is made up of 14 amino acids.

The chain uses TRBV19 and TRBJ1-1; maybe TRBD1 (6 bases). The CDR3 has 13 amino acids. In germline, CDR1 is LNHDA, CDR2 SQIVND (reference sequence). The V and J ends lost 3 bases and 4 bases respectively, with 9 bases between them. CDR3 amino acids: CASSMGASTEAFF. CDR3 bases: TGTGCCAGTAGTATGGGGGCGAGCACTGAAGCTTTCTTT.

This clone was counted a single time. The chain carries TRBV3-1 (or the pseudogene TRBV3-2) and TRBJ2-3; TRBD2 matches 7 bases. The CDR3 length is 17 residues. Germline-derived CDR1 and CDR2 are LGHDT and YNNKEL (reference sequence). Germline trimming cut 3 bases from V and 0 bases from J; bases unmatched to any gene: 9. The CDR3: CASSQPLAAHSTDTQYF. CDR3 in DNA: TGTGCCAGCAGCCAGCCCCTAGCGGCTCATAGCACAGATACGCAGTATTTT.

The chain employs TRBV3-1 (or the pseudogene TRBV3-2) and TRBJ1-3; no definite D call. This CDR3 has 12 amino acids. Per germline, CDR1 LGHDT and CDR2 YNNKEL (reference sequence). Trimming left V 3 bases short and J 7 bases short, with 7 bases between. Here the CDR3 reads CASSHRGNTIYF. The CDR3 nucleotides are TGTGCCAGCAGCCACCGCGGGAACACCATATATTTT.